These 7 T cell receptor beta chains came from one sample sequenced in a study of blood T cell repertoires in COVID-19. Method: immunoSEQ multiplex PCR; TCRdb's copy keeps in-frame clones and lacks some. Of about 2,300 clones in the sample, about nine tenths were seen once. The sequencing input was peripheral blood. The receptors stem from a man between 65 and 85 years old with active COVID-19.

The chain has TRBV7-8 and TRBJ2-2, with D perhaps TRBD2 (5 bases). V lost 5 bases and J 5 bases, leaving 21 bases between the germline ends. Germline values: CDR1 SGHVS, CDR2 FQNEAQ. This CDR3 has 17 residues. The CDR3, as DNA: TGTGCCAGCAGCCACGTTCGCGGGCGACCCGGAACCGGGGAGCTGTTTTTT. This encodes CASSHVRGRPGTGELFF.

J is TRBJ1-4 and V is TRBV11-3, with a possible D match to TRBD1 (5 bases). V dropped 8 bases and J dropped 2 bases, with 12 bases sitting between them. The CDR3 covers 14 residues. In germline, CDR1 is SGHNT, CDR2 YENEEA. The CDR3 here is CASGPGGTNEKLFF. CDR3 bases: TGTGCCAGCGGCCCGGGGGGGACTAATGAAAAACTGTTTTTT.

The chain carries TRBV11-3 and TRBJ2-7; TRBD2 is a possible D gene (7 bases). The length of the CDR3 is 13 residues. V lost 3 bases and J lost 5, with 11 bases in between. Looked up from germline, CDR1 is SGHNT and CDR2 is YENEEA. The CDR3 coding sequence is TGTGCCAGCAGCTTCCTCGGGGGGCACGAGCAGTACTTC. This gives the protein CASSFLGGHEQYF.

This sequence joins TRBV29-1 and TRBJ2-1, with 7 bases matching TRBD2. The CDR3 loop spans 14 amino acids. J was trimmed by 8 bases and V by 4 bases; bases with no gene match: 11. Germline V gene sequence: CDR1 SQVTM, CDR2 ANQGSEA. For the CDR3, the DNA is TGCAGCGTTGTCCACCGCGGGAGAGGCGATGAGCAGTTCTTC. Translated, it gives CSVVHRGRGDEQFF.

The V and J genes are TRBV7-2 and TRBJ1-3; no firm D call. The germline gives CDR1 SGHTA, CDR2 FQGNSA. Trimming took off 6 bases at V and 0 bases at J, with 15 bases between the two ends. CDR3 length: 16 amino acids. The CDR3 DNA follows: TGTGCCAGCAGTCCACAGAACGCCCGCTCTGGAAACACCATATATTTT. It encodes CASSPQNARSGNTIYF.

Here the CDR3 reads CASSYIGRSSPLHF. DNA for the CDR3: TGTGCCAGCAGTTATATCGGGAGGAGTTCACCCCTCCACTTT. The J gene is TRBJ1-6, the V gene TRBV7-2; no clear D gene. Germline CDR1 is SGHTA and CDR2 is FQGNSA. The CDR3 has 14 amino acids. Trimming took 6 bases from V and 9 from J, leaving 15 bases between them.

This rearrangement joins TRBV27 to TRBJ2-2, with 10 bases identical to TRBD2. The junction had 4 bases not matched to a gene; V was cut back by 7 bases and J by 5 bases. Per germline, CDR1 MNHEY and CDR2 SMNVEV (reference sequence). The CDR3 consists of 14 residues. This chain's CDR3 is CASTLAGATGELFF. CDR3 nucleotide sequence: TGTGCCAGCACCCTAGCGGGAGCTACCGGGGAGCTGTTTTTT.